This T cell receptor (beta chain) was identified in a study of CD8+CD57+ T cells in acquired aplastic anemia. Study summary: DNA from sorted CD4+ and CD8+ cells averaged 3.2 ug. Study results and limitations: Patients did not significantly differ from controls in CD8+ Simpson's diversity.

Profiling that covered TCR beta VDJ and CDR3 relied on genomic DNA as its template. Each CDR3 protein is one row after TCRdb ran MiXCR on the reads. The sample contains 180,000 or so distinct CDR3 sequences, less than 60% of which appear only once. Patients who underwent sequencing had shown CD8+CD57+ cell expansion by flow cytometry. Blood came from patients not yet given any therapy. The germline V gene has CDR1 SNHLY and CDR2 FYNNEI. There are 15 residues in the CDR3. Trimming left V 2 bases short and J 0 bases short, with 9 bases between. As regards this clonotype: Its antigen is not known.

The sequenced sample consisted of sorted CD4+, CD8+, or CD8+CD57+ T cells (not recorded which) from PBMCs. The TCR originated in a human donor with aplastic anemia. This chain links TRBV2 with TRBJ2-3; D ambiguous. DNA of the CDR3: TGTGCCAGCAGTGAAAGCCCGGGCAGCACAGATACGCAGTATTTT. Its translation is CASSESPGSTDTQYF.